The rows below give T cell receptor beta chains drawn from one sample of a study of T cell responses to AZD1222 COVID-19 vaccine. Measured with immunoSEQ multiplex PCR; TCRdb has only the in-frame clones, and not every one. The sample has 100,000 to 120,000 clones, 80% to 90% seen once. The sample consisted of peripheral blood, taken 28 days after the second AZD1222 dose. These TCRs come from an adult who received the AZD1222 COVID-19 vaccine. Each CDR3 is given with its conserved first and last residue. The order of the fields is D gene, V gene, J gene, clone size, CDR3 DNA, CDR3 protein. The D gene is left open where the match is weak. Clone size is given for some rows only: seen once, a few or many times, or a class if the clone is expanded.

TRBD1	TRBV10-2	TRBJ1-4	NA	TGCGCCAGCTGGGGACAGCAAAATGAAAAACTGTTTTTT	CASWGQQNEKLFF
NA	TRBV19	TRBJ1-5	NA	TGTGCCAGTAGTATAAGGGGGGATCAGCCCCAGCATTTT	CASSIRGDQPQHF
NA	TRBV10-3	TRBJ2-5	many	TGTGCCATCAGTGACGAAACGGTCCAAGAGACCCAGTACTTC	CAISDETVQETQYF
TRBD2	TRBV5-5	TRBJ2-1	NA	TGTGCCAGCAGCTTGGAGGGTAGCGGGGGGCTTCAGGGTAATGAGCAGTTCTTC	CASSLEGSGGLQGNEQFF
TRBD1	TRBV28	TRBJ2-7	NA	TGTGCCAGCAGTTTATCGGGACAGGGGGCGAACGAGCAGTACTTC	CASSLSGQGANEQYF
NA	TRBV3-1/TRBV3-2	TRBJ1-5	NA	TGTGCCAGCAGCCAAGATCGTCATTCAGCCCAGCATTTT	CASSQDRHSAQHF
TRBD2	TRBV9	TRBJ2-3	NA	TGTGCCAGCAGCGTAGGGGCTAGCGGGGGGGCCGTGACAGATACGCAGTATTTT	CASSVGASGGAVTDTQYF
NA	TRBV28	TRBJ1-5	NA	TGTGCCAGCAGTATAAATAGCAATCAGCCCCAGCATTTT	CASSINSNQPQHF
NA	TRBV7-8	TRBJ2-7	NA	TGTGCCAGCAGCTTAAATCAAGGGAGGACAGGCTACGAGCAGTACTTC	CASSLNQGRTGYEQYF
NA	TRBV11-3	TRBJ2-6	NA	TGTGCCAGCAGCCGACCTGGGGCCAACGTCCTGACTTTC	CASSRPGANVLTF
TRBD1	TRBV7-9	TRBJ2-5	NA	TGTGCCAGCAGCTTTCCCAGGGGGTTGGCGGAGACCCAGTACTTC	CASSFPRGLAETQYF
NA	TRBV5-1	TRBJ2-1	NA	TGCGCCAGCAGCTTGGGTCAGGGTTACAATGAGCAGTTCTTC	CASSLGQGYNEQFF
TRBD2	TRBV7-9	TRBJ2-7	NA	TGTGCCAGCAGCTCGCGGGAGGCTCCGTCCTACGAGCAGTACTTC	CASSSREAPSYEQYF
NA	TRBV30	TRBJ2-2	NA	TGTGCCTGGACCGGGAAACCCCCCGGGGAGCTGTTTTTT	CAWTGKPPGELFF
NA	TRBV18	TRBJ1-1	NA	TGTGCCAGCTCAGGTGGGCAGAACACTGAAGCTTTCTTT	CASSGGQNTEAFF
TRBD2	TRBV7-6	TRBJ2-2	NA	TGTGCCAGCAGCTCCGGACTAGCGGGAGGGACCGGGGAGCTGTTTTTT	CASSSGLAGGTGELFF
NA	TRBV5-1	TRBJ2-6	NA	TGCGCCAGCGTAGGGTCTGGGGCCAACGTCCTGACTTTC	CASVGSGANVLTF
NA	TRBV6-5	TRBJ2-7	NA	TGTGCCAGCAGTCCTCGGGGGTTATCGTCCTACGAGCAGTACTTC	CASSPRGLSSYEQYF
NA	TRBV6-5	TRBJ1-5	NA	TGTGCCAGCAGTTACTTGGAGAGCAATCAGCCCCAGCATTTT	CASSYLESNQPQHF
TRBD1	TRBV11-2	TRBJ1-4	NA	TGTGCCAGCAGCGCAGGACAGGGAGATGAAAAACTGTTTTTT	CASSAGQGDEKLFF
NA	TRBV27	TRBJ2-3	NA	TGTGCCAGCAGTTACAGGGTAATAGGAGATACGCAGTATTTT	CASSYRVIGDTQYF
NA	TRBV7-8	TRBJ2-3	NA	TGTGCCAGCAGCCCGCCAGGCGTGCCAGATACGCAGTATTTT	CASSPPGVPDTQYF
TRBD1	TRBV2	TRBJ1-2	NA	TGTGCCAGCCGGAGGGAGACAGGGGGTCGCGGGGGCTATGGCTACACCTTC	CASRRETGGRGGYGYTF
NA	TRBV7-2	TRBJ1-2	NA	TGTGCCAGCAGCTTACTCGGGGTGGGCTATGGCTACACCTTC	CASSLLGVGYGYTF
NA	TRBV21-1	TRBJ2-1	NA	TGTGCCAGCAGCAAAGTAAGGGGACGTTCCTACAATGAGCAGTTCTTC	CASSKVRGRSYNEQFF
TRBD1	TRBV24-1	TRBJ1-2	NA	TGTGCCACCAGTGATACGATAACAGGGGACTATGGCTACACCTTC	CATSDTITGDYGYTF
NA	TRBV2	TRBJ1-5	NA	TGTGCCAGCAGGGGTAGCAATCAGCCCCAGCATTTT	CASRGSNQPQHF
NA	TRBV5-4	TRBJ1-2	NA	TGTGCCAGCAGCTTGGGGGGCGGGGCCAGAGGCTACACCTTC	CASSLGGGARGYTF
NA	TRBV24-1	TRBJ1-3	NA	TGTGCCACCAGTGACCCGGAGGGCTCTGGAAACACCATATATTTT	CATSDPEGSGNTIYF
NA	TRBV7-6	TRBJ1-5	NA	TGTGCCAGCAGCTTAGCGGGCGGGCGCAATCAGCCCCAGCATTTT	CASSLAGGRNQPQHF
TRBD1	TRBV12-3/TRBV12-4	TRBJ2-7	NA	TGTGCCAGCAGTCGGGACAGGTTCTACGAGCAGTACTTC	CASSRDRFYEQYF
TRBD1	TRBV19	TRBJ1-2	NA	TGTGCCAGTAGTCCCCTGGGGACAGGGTCTATGAATGGCTACACCTTC	CASSPLGTGSMNGYTF
TRBD2	TRBV27	TRBJ2-7	once	TGTGCCAGCAGTCCTTTAGCGGGAGGGCTCGAGCAGTACTTC	CASSPLAGGLEQYF
NA	TRBV29-1	TRBJ1-1	NA	TGCAGCGTTGAAGGGCGGATCATGAACACTGAAGCTTTCTTT	CSVEGRIMNTEAFF
NA	TRBV18	TRBJ2-3	NA	TGTGCCAGTATCCAGGGGATCGCACGCACAGATACGCAGTATTTT	CASIQGIARTDTQYF
NA	TRBV2	TRBJ1-1	NA	TGTGCCAGCATGCCAGGATCGGTTGAAGCTTTCTTT	CASMPGSVEAFF
TRBD1	TRBV18	TRBJ1-2	NA	TGTGCCAGCCAATCAGATCAGGGGGCCATAACGGGCGGCTACACCTTC	CASQSDQGAITGGYTF
NA	TRBV4-1	TRBJ1-6	once	TGCGCCAGCAGCCAAGCCTGGGGGAATCTGGGCTTTACCGACAATTCACCCCTCCACTTT	CASSQAWGNLGFTDNSPLHF
NA	TRBV19	TRBJ1-2	NA	TGTGCCAGTAATCCTATGAATTCATTGTGGGCGCTTGCTTCGGGCTACACCTTC	CASNPMNSLWALASGYTF